The 19 T cell receptor beta chains below were found in one sample sequenced in a study of T cell responses to AZD1222 COVID-19 vaccine. Sequencing used immunoSEQ multiplex PCR; TCRdb keeps in-frame clones, though not all of them. The table for this sample gives about 140,000 clones. Specimen: peripheral blood. All receptors come from an adult in good health.

The chain is built from TRBV6-5 and TRBJ1-1; D gene ambiguous. The V end lost 5 bases, the J end lost 1 base, and 8 bases lay between the germline ends. Germline-derived CDR1 and CDR2 are MNHEY and SVGAGI. The CDR3 spans 13 residues. CDR3 region: CASSRTGNTEAFF. Here the CDR3 DNA reads TGTGCCAGCAGTCGGACGGGGAACACTGAAGCTTTCTTT.

The V and J genes are TRBV30 and TRBJ2-5, with 10 bases matching TRBD2. V lost 2 bases and J lost 6; bases outside the gene matches: 6. There are 14 residues in the CDR3. CDR1 and CDR2 from the germline V gene are GTSNPN and SVGIG (reference sequence). CDR3 coding DNA: TGTGCCTGGAGTTCGGGACTAGCGAGTCAGACCCAGTACTTC. This sequence encodes CAWSSGLASQTQYF.

The rearrangement joins TRBV27 to TRBJ1-1, with D maybe TRBD1 (5 bases). Germline V gives CDR1 MNHEY, CDR2 SMNVEV (reference sequence). CDR3 size: 16 residues. V was clipped by 6 bases and J by 4 bases, with 21 bases between them. CDR3 coding DNA: TGTGCCAGCAGGGGGAGGGGTGTGGTACAGAGCACTGAAGCTTTCTTT. Protein product: CASRGRGVVQSTEAFF.

In nucleotides, the CDR3 is TGTGCCAGCAGTTACGGTACGGGACAGGCCAGCCAGCCCCAGCATTTT. Its translation is CASSYGTGQASQPQHF. The rearrangement uses TRBV6-2 or TRBV6-3 and TRBJ1-5; 8 bases agree with TRBD1. The CDR3 is 16 residues long. The germline CDR1 and CDR2 sequences are MNHEY and SVGEGT. V was clipped by 2 bases and J by 7 bases; unmatched bases: 10.

The chain carries TRBV30 and TRBJ2-1; the D gene is possibly TRBD2 (7 bases). V lost 4 bases to trimming and J lost 4 bases, with 11 bases between them. Germline lookup yields CDR1 GTSNPN and CDR2 SVGIG (reference sequence). The CDR3 spans 13 residues. CDR3 amino acids: CAWMRGTYNEQFF. CDR3 bases: TGTGCCTGGATGCGGGGGACATACAATGAGCAGTTCTTC. Looking up the rest from reference TRBV30 and TRBJ2-1 gives the full variable domain: SQTIHQWPATLVQPVGSPLSLECTVEGTSNPNLYWYRQAAGRGLQLLFYSVGIGQISSEVPQNLSASRPQDRQFILSSKKLLLSDSGFYLCAWMRGTYNEQFFGPGTRLTVL.

The chain carries TRBV29-1 and TRBJ1-1; D remains unclear. V shed 7 bases and J shed 1 base, with 16 bases lying between them. The CDR3 is 14 amino acids. Germline CDR1 is SQVTM and CDR2 is ANQGSEA. The CDR3 coding sequence is TGCAGCGCTAGTTTCGGACGGACGAACACTGAAGCTTTCTTT. This gives the protein CSASFGRTNTEAFF.

The chain employs TRBV7-6 and TRBJ1-6, with 9 positions matching TRBD1. V was pared by 5 bases and J by 7 bases, with 6 bases of the junction left unmatched. Looked up from germline, CDR1 is SGHVS and CDR2 is FNYEAQ. The CDR3 loop spans 15 amino acids. The CDR3 reads CASSTGQGNNSPLHF. The CDR3 region has the DNA TGTGCCAGCAGCACCGGACAGGGGAACAATTCACCCCTCCACTTT.

V and J are TRBV11-2 and TRBJ2-5, with a weak D call TRBD2 (5 bases). Germline CDR1 reads SGHAT; CDR2 reads FQNNGV. There are 14 residues in the CDR3. V shed 5 bases and J shed 2 bases, with 12 bases lying between them. In DNA form, the CDR3 reads TGTGCCAGCAGCCCTCCGGGGTTGCAAGAGACCCAGTACTTC. Protein: CASSPPGLQETQYF.

The rearrangement joins TRBV30 to TRBJ1-5, with D perhaps matching TRBD1 (5 bases). The CDR3 has 14 residues. V lost 2 bases and J 5 bases, leaving 13 bases between the germline ends. Germline CDR1 reads GTSNPN; CDR2 reads SVGIG (reference sequence). The chain's CDR3 is CAWSLGGYDQPQHF. CDR3 coding DNA: TGTGCCTGGAGTCTGGGGGGATATGATCAGCCCCAGCATTTT.

This chain uses TRBV7-9 with TRBJ1-1; maybe TRBD1 (6 bases). The germline CDR1 and CDR2 sequences are SEHNR and FQNEAQ (reference sequence). V lost 7 bases and J 4 bases, leaving 16 bases between the germline ends. The CDR3 consists of 14 residues. CDR3 DNA sequence: TGTGCCAGCAAAATACCAGGGGAGGGCACTGAAGCTTTCTTT. Protein product: CASKIPGEGTEAFF.

This chain joins TRBV21-1 and TRBJ1-5; TRBD1 is the table's D call and was not checked against the DNA. TRBV21-1 counts as a pseudogene. This CDR3 region has 15 residues. This chain's CDR3 is CASSKGGQGGQPQHF. The DNA of the CDR3 is TGTGCCAGCAGCAAAGGGGGACAGGGTGGACAGCCCCAGCATTTT.

V is TRBV27 and J is TRBJ1-2; D remains unclear. The germline CDR1 and CDR2 sequences are MNHEY and SMNVEV (reference sequence). CDR3 length equals 12 residues. V was cut by 5 bases and J by 8 bases, with 12 bases left in between. The chain's CDR3 is CASSPPSGGYTF. In nucleotides, the CDR3 is TGTGCCAGCAGTCCCCCGAGCGGAGGCTACACCTTC.

This rearrangement joins TRBV6-2 or TRBV6-3 to TRBJ1-1, with a weak D call TRBD1 (5 bases). The V and J ends lost 3 bases and 6 bases respectively, with 17 bases between them. Germline values: CDR1 MNHEY, CDR2 SVGEGT. The CDR3 sequence is 15 residues long. Written as DNA, the CDR3 is TGTGCCAGCAGTTATACCCGGGCAGGGAAGGCTGAAGCTTTCTTT. As protein: CASSYTRAGKAEAFF.

This chain joins TRBV9 and TRBJ1-6, with D perhaps TRBD1 (5 bases). The V end was cut by 0 bases, the J end by 10 bases, with 14 bases between. From germline, CDR1 is SGDLS and CDR2 YYNGEE. The CDR3 extends over 15 amino acids. In DNA form, the CDR3 reads TGTGCCAGCAGCGTAGAGGGTACGGGGGTATCACCCCTCCACTTT. This gives the protein CASSVEGTGVSPLHF.

The rearrangement joins TRBV7-2 to TRBJ2-5; D gene ambiguous. Trimming cost V 5 bases and J 5 bases, with 12 bases left between them. This CDR3 comprises 13 residues. CDR1 and CDR2 (germline): SGHTA, FQGNSA. Here the CDR3 reads CASSARPGETQYF. The CDR3 nucleotides read TGTGCCAGCAGCGCCCGGCCTGGGGAGACCCAGTACTTC.

This chain joins TRBV7-6 and TRBJ2-3; D gene ambiguous. This CDR3 is built from 16 residues. V lost 5 bases to trimming and J lost 1 base, with 16 bases between them. CDR1 is SGHVS, CDR2 FNYEAQ, per germline. CDR3 DNA: TGTGCCAGCAGCCGTACATCCACGGCCCGCACAGATACGCAGTATTTT. Translating it yields CASSRTSTARTDTQYF.

This chain joins TRBV7-2 and TRBJ2-4; D gene ambiguous. The CDR3 runs to 17 residues. V lost 2 bases and J 0 bases, leaving 14 bases between the germline ends. Germline V gene data show CDR1 as SGHTA and CDR2 as FQGNSA. CDR3 region: CASSLIAGYGAKNIQYF. For the CDR3, the DNA is TGTGCCAGCAGCTTAATAGCAGGTTACGGAGCCAAAAACATTCAGTACTTC.

A word on this clone: The DNA is omitted, as the CDR3 cannot be located on it reliably, and the CDR3 follows TCRdb's listing. The chain uses TRBV18 and TRBJ2-5; the table's D call TRBD1 went unverified against the DNA. The CDR3 sequence runs 16 residues, both termini included. Germline V gene data show CDR1 as KGHSH and CDR2 as LQKENI. CDR3 sequence reads: CASSLRASRGSETQYF.

This rearrangement joins TRBV5-5 to TRBJ2-3; 12 nucleotides match TRBD2. The V segment lost 3 bases and the J segment 6 bases; nucleotides outside the gene matches: 5. This CDR3 has 15 amino acids. Germline CDR1 SGHKS, CDR2 YYEKEE (reference sequence). CDR3 bases: TGTGCCAGCAGCTCTCTAGCGGGGGGGCGGGATACGCAGTATTTT. Its protein is CASSSLAGGRDTQYF.